The rows below give T cell receptor beta chains drawn from one sample of a study of blood T cell repertoires in COVID-19. Using immunoSEQ multiplex PCR, the repertoire was profiled, and TCRdb retains in-frame clones only, with some absent. The sample yields some 340,000 clones, approximately 90% seen once. Sequenced: PBMCs or T cells enriched from blood (not recorded which). These receptors all stem from a woman under 40 who had been exposed to COVID-19. CDR3s include the opening cysteine and the closing phenylalanine or tryptophan.

TRBJ1-2 TRBV5-5 15 CASRSPGQDKNGYTF
TRBJ1-2 TRBV30 12 CAWSRGLRGYTF
TRBJ2-3 TRBV10-3 12 CAIGTGPDTQYF
TRBJ2-1 TRBV11-2 12 CASGRTSGGQFF
TRBJ1-6 TRBV30 14 CAWNHGTADSPLHF
TRBJ1-1 TRBV7-9 13 CASTEGVWTEAFF
TRBJ1-1 TRBV9 15 CASSVRTGGNTEAFF
TRBJ1-5 TRBV21-1 17 CASSKGGFLWDYQPQHF
TRBJ2-2 TRBV10-3 16 CAASRIDSANTGELFF
TRBJ1-5 TRBV6-2/TRBV6-3 16 CASSYLGQSSNQPQHF
TRBJ2-7 TRBV6-5 16 CASSYSLQGAGYEQYF
TRBJ1-2 TRBV7-8 15 CASSLAMGGYYGYTF
TRBJ1-1 TRBV9 12 CASSPGTTEAFF
TRBJ1-1 TRBV9 16 CASSVGPGSMNTEAFF
TRBJ2-1 TRBV24-1 16 CATSDPLAGQADEQFF